These T cell receptor beta chains were read from a single sample in a study of T-cell reconstitution after alpha-beta-depleted transplantation in children. TCRdb analysed the PCR reads with MiXCR anew, one entry per CDR3 protein. The data hold 500,000 or so distinct CDR3 sequences, with over 10% observed a single time. This material consisted of PBMCs, mostly from graft donor cells, taken 180 days after TCRalphabeta/CD19-depleted stem cell transplant. The source of these receptors is a female patient under 10 years old who had a stem cell transplant for aplastic anemia, so the T cells may come from the graft donor. CDR3s include the opening cysteine and the closing phenylalanine or tryptophan. D genes are given only for firm matches. A row's size may be missing; if present it is once, few, many or a size class.

>few|15|TRBV7-8|TRBD1|TRBJ2-1
CASSLRQGDYNEQFF
TGTGCCAGCAGCTTACGGCAGGGGGATTACAATGAGCAGTTCTTC
>.|13|TRBV29-1|TRBD2|TRBJ2-5
CSVNGGNWETQYF
TGCAGCGTTAACGGGGGGAATTGGGAGACCCAGTACTTC
>.|17|TRBV14|TRBD2|TRBJ2-7
CASSQSIGSGASYEQYF
TGTGCCAGCAGCCAATCCATAGGCAGCGGGGCCTCCTACGAGCAGTACTTC
>.|16|TRBV18|.|TRBJ2-1
CASSLSRIREYNEQFF
TGTGCCAGCTCACTTTCTCGAATCAGGGAATACAATGAGCAGTTCTTC
>.|14|TRBV7-9|.|TRBJ1-1
CASSQGLRNTEAFF
TGTGCCAGCAGCCAGGGGCTACGGAACACTGAAGCTTTCTTT
>few|16|TRBV9|TRBD2|TRBJ2-1
CASSVGLAGPYNEQFF
TGTGCCAGCAGCGTAGGACTAGCGGGCCCCTACAATGAGCAGTTCTTC
>.|18|TRBV11-1|TRBD2|TRBJ2-3
CASSLIFGVAGSTDTQYF
TGTGCCAGCAGTTTAATATTTGGGGTAGCGGGAAGCACAGATACGCAGTATTTT
>.|14|TRBV20-1|TRBD1|TRBJ1-6
CSASQGGYNSPLHF
TGCAGTGCTAGTCAGGGGGGTTATAATTCACCCCTCCACTTT
>few|10|TRBV29-1|.|TRBJ2-1
CSVGVNEQFF
TGCAGCGTTGGGGTAAATGAGCAGTTCTTC
>many|17|TRBV28|.|TRBJ2-5
CASSLFWRTDQGETQYF
TGTGCCAGCAGTTTATTCTGGCGCACAGATCAGGGGGAGACCCAGTACTTC
>few|16|TRBV24-1|TRBD2|TRBJ2-3
CATSDRLAGGPGTQYF
TGTGCCACCAGTGATCGACTAGCGGGAGGGCCCGGTACGCAGTATTTT
>few|15|TRBV3-1|.|TRBJ2-1
CASSQDGTAWNEQFF
TGTGCCAGCAGCCAAGACGGGACTGCTTGGAATGAGCAGTTCTTC
>.|15|TRBV27|TRBD2|TRBJ2-1
CASSLWGLARDEQFF
TGTGCCAGCAGTTTATGGGGACTAGCGAGGGATGAGCAGTTCTTC
>many|12|TRBV29-1|.|TRBJ1-2
CSARQIFYGYTF
TGCAGCGCGCGACAGATTTTCTATGGCTACACCTTC
>.|15|TRBV20-1|.|TRBJ1-6
CSARDDSGYGSPLHF
TGCAGTGCTAGAGATGACTCCGGATATGGGTCACCCCTCCACTTT
>.|16|TRBV7-9|TRBD2|TRBJ2-7
CASSVRLAGTSYEQYF
TGTGCCAGCAGCGTTAGACTAGCGGGAACCTCCTACGAGCAGTACTTC
>many|14|TRBV20-1|.|TRBJ2-1
CSAGGDTLYNEQFF
TGCAGTGCTGGAGGAGACACACTGTACAATGAGCAGTTCTTC
>few|14|TRBV9|.|TRBJ2-7
CASSVESKGNEQYF
TGTGCCAGCAGCGTAGAATCGAAGGGAAACGAGCAGTACTTC
>.|18|TRBV19|TRBD2|TRBJ2-3
CASNDGTSGRTSTDTQYF
TGTGCCAGTAACGATGGGACTAGCGGGAGGACTAGCACAGATACGCAGTATTTT
>.|17|TRBV13|TRBD1|TRBJ1-2
CASSDPTTGGVLYGYTF
TGTGCCAGCAGCGACCCAACTACAGGGGGCGTCCTCTATGGCTACACCTTC
>few|17|TRBV10-3|TRBD1|TRBJ2-1
CAISPHGGTGEHNEQFF
TGTGCCATCAGTCCTCATGGGGGAACAGGGGAACACAATGAGCAGTTCTTC
>many|16|TRBV7-2|.|TRBJ2-1
CASSLARLARDNEQFF
TGTGCCAGCAGCTTAGCGCGGCTAGCGAGAGACAATGAGCAGTTCTTC
>many|14|TRBV11-3|.|TRBJ1-1
CASSFATENTEAFF
TGTGCCAGCAGCTTTGCTACAGAGAACACTGAAGCTTTCTTT
>many|12|TRBV6-2/TRBV6-3|.|TRBJ2-1
CASSYRYNEQFF
TGTGCCAGCAGTTACCGATACAATGAGCAGTTCTTC
>few|17|TRBV12-3/TRBV12-4|TRBD2|TRBJ2-2
CASRGTSGGNRTGELFF
TGTGCCAGCAGAGGGACTAGCGGCGGGAATCGAACCGGGGAGCTGTTTTTT
>.|14|TRBV6-4|.|TRBJ1-2
CASSDSGGRYGYTF
TGTGCCAGCAGTGACTCTGGGGGCCGGTATGGCTACACCTTC
>few|15|TRBV20-1|.|TRBJ2-5
CSARRSRGQQETQYF
TGCAGTGCTAGAAGGTCGCGGGGGCAGCAAGAGACCCAGTACTTC
>.|12|TRBV18|.|TRBJ2-4
CASSPSRDIQYF
TGTGCCAGCTCACCATCGCGGGACATTCAGTACTTC
>few|17|TRBV9|.|TRBJ1-6
CASSPSLEGFYNSPLHF
TGTGCCAGCAGCCCCTCCTTGGAGGGTTTCTATAATTCACCCCTCCACTTT
>.|13|TRBV20-1|.|TRBJ1-2
CSARVAGSGGYTF
TGCAGTGCTAGAGTGGCAGGGTCGGGTGGCTACACCTTC
>few|13|TRBV6-5|.|TRBJ1-5
CASSYDRIQPQHF
TGTGCCAGCAGTTACGACAGGATCCAGCCCCAGCATTTT
>few|14|TRBV9|TRBD1|TRBJ1-2
CASSVHRTGYGYTF
TGTGCCAGCAGCGTACACAGGACAGGCTATGGCTACACCTTC
>.|18|TRBV5-1|TRBD2|TRBJ2-5
CASSEGLAGNPWGGTQYF
TGCGCCAGCAGCGAAGGACTAGCGGGAAACCCATGGGGTGGGACCCAGTACTTC
>.|15|TRBV7-9|.|TRBJ2-3
CASLGAYHRTDTQYF
TGTGCCAGTCTGGGGGCGTATCACCGCACAGATACGCAGTATTTT
>.|15|TRBV6-5|.|TRBJ1-2
CASSYSGGLNYGYTF
TGTGCCAGCAGTTACTCGGGGGGGCTTAACTATGGCTACACCTTC
>.|15|TRBV15|.|TRBJ1-2
CATSRDRGDTDGYTF
TGTGCCACCAGCAGAGATAGGGGCGACACAGATGGCTACACCTTC
>.|18|TRBV15|TRBD1|TRBJ1-1
CATSLSAGTGLLNTEAFF
TGTGCCACCAGCCTATCTGCCGGGACAGGCTTACTGAACACTGAAGCTTTCTTT
>.|16|TRBV5-5|TRBD2|TRBJ2-2
CASSLAAGVNTGELFF
TGTGCCAGCAGCTTGGCGGCGGGAGTTAACACCGGGGAGCTGTTTTTT
>.|15|TRBV7-2|TRBD2|TRBJ2-3
CASSLAGGFADTQYF
TGTGCCAGCAGCTTAGCCGGGGGGTTTGCAGATACGCAGTATTTT
>.|13|TRBV6-1|TRBD2|TRBJ2-3
CASGTSGRDTQYF
TGTGCCAGCGGGACTAGCGGGAGAGATACGCAGTATTTT
>.|13|TRBV29-1|.|TRBJ2-2
CSGTRGNTGELFF
TGCAGCGGCACTAGGGGGAACACCGGGGAGCTGTTTTTT
>few|19|TRBV29-1|TRBD2|TRBJ2-1
CSVGRSPTSGRGTYNEQFF
TGCAGCGTCGGGAGGTCCCCGACTAGCGGGAGAGGGACCTACAATGAGCAGTTCTTC
>few|17|TRBV15|TRBD2|TRBJ2-1
CATSREGGTLPYNEQFF
TGTGCCACCAGCAGAGAGGGGGGGACCTTACCTTACAATGAGCAGTTCTTC
>.|14|TRBV28|.|TRBJ1-1
CASSNRVLNTEAFF
TGTGCCAGCAGCAACAGGGTTCTCAACACTGAAGCTTTCTTT
>.|13|TRBV25-1|.|TRBJ2-1
CASSEVSNNEQFF
TGTGCCAGCAGTGAAGTATCGAACAATGAGCAGTTCTTC
>few|12|TRBV28|.|TRBJ2-1
CASSFRPGLGFF
TGTGCCAGCAGTTTTCGACCGGGACTGGGGTTCTTC
>.|19|TRBV4-1|TRBD2|TRBJ2-1
CASSRKGPSGDFPGNEQFF
TGCGCCAGCAGCCGGAAGGGTCCTAGCGGGGACTTCCCGGGGAATGAGCAGTTCTTC
>.|13|TRBV11-2|.|TRBJ1-1
CASSSIRESEAFF
TGTGCCAGCAGCTCCATCAGGGAATCTGAAGCTTTCTTT
>few|14|TRBV12-3/TRBV12-4|.|TRBJ2-6
CATLALSGANVLTF
TGTGCCACCCTAGCCCTCTCTGGGGCCAACGTCCTGACTTTC
>.|12|TRBV9|.|TRBJ2-3
CASSVEADTQYF
TGTGCCAGCAGCGTAGAAGCCGATACGCAGTATTTT
>.|15|TRBV5-6|TRBD1|TRBJ2-2
CASSLVDRTTGELFF
TGTGCCAGCAGCTTGGTGGACAGGACCACCGGGGAGCTGTTTTTT
>few|13|TRBV7-7|.|TRBJ2-1
CASSWGLGDEQFF
TGTGCCAGCAGCTGGGGCTTGGGGGATGAGCAGTTCTTC
>few|16|TRBV4-3|TRBD2|TRBJ2-1
CASSQDPAGSTNEQFF
TGCGCCAGCAGCCAAGACCCAGCGGGGAGTACTAATGAGCAGTTCTTC
>many|16|TRBV28|.|TRBJ2-5
CASSFTSSGDQETQYF
TGTGCCAGCAGTTTTACCAGCTCAGGAGACCAAGAGACCCAGTACTTC